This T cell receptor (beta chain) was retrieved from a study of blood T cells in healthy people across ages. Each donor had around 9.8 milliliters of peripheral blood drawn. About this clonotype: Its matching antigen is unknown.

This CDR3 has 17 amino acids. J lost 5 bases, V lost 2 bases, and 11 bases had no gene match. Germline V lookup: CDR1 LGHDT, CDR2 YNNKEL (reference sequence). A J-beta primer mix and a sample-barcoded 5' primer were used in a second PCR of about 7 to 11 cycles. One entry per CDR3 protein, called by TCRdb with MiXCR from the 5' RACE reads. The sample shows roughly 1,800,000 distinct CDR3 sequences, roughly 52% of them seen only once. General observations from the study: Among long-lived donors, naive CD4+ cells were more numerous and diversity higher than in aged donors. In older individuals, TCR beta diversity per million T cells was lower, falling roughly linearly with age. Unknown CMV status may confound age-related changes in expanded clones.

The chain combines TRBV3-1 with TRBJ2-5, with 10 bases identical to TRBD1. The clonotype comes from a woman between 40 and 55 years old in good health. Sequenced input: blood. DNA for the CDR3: TGTGCCAGCAGCCAACCTGGGACAGGGGTAAAGTCGGAGACCCAGTACTTC. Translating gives CASSQPGTGVKSETQYF.